The rows below give T cell receptor beta chains drawn from one sample of a study of T cell clonotyping in hematopoietic cell transplantation. Here immunoSEQ multiplex PCR was the method, and the copy in TCRdb shows in-frame clones only, minus some. The sample yields 28,000 or so clones, more than 90% seen once. Sequenced: peripheral blood mononuclear cells. These receptors were taken from a man aged 50 to 60 in good health. Some clones in this sample may be carry-over from other donors' samples. Both conserved end residues are part of each CDR3. The order of the fields is J gene, clone size, D gene, V gene, CDR3 DNA, CDR3 protein. A D gene is named only where the DNA matches it firmly. Clone size, where shown, is once, few, many, or a class for clones that have expanded.

TRBJ2-7,NA,NA,TRBV11-3,TGTGCCAGCAGCAGGGACGCCGCCTACGAGCAGTACTTC,CASSRDAAYEQYF
TRBJ2-1,NA,NA,TRBV27,TGTGCCAGTCACAGCTCCTACAATGAGCAGTTCTTC,CASHSSYNEQFF
TRBJ1-3,once,NA,TRBV27,TGTGCCAGCAGTCGTCGGAGAGACTCTGGAAACACCATATATTTT,CASSRRRDSGNTIYF
TRBJ2-5,NA,NA,TRBV5-1,TGCGCCAGCAGCTTGCTTGCTCAGGGGCGTCAGACCCAGTACTTC,CASSLLAQGRQTQYF
TRBJ1-6,NA,TRBD1,TRBV2,TGTGCCAGCGCCTTACAGGGGGGTAATTCACCCCTCCACTTT,CASALQGGNSPLHF
TRBJ2-6,NA,NA,TRBV9,TGTGCCAGCAGCGTAGTAGGTCCTGCTAACTCTGGGGCCAACGTCCTGACTTTC,CASSVVGPANSGANVLTF
TRBJ1-6,NA,NA,TRBV19,TGTGCCAGTATGGTTGGAGGTGGTAATTCACCCCTCCACTTT,CASMVGGGNSPLHF
TRBJ1-2,NA,TRBD1,TRBV2,TGTGCCAACACCATGCGGACAGGGGCCTCCCTCGATGGCTACACCTTC,CANTMRTGASLDGYTF
TRBJ2-7,few,TRBD1,TRBV5-4,TGTGCCAGCAGCTTGGATGGCGTGGGGGACAGACACTCCGAGCAGTACTTC,CASSLDGVGDRHSEQYF
TRBJ2-5,NA,NA,TRBV7-2,TGTGCCAGCAGCCATATGGACTGGGCCTTCGTGACCCAGTACTTC,CASSHMDWAFVTQYF
TRBJ2-3,NA,TRBD1,TRBV6-5,TGTGCCAGCAGATTACAGGGGGCCGGAGCAGATACGCAGTATTTT,CASRLQGAGADTQYF
TRBJ1-2,NA,NA,TRBV30,TGTGCCTGGAGTGTACTCGGGTTCGGGGATGGCTACACCTTC,CAWSVLGFGDGYTF
TRBJ2-2,NA,TRBD1,TRBV7-8,TGTGCCAGCGGGACAGGGTTGGGCGACACCGGGGAGCTGTTTTTT,CASGTGLGDTGELFF
TRBJ1-1,NA,TRBD1,TRBV7-2,TGTGCCAGCGGCGGACAGGGCTTT,CASGGQGF
TRBJ1-2,NA,NA,TRBV11-2,TGTGCCAGCAGCTTAGATCCAGGGTGGAGAAGCTACACCTTC,CASSLDPGWRSYTF
TRBJ1-3,NA,NA,TRBV28,TGTGCCAGCATCCAGGGCCACTCTGGAAACACCATATATTTT,CASIQGHSGNTIYF
TRBJ2-7,NA,TRBD2,TRBV5-6,TGTGCCAGCAGCGGCTACGGGAGGGGGGTGGAGCAGTACTTC,CASSGYGRGVEQYF